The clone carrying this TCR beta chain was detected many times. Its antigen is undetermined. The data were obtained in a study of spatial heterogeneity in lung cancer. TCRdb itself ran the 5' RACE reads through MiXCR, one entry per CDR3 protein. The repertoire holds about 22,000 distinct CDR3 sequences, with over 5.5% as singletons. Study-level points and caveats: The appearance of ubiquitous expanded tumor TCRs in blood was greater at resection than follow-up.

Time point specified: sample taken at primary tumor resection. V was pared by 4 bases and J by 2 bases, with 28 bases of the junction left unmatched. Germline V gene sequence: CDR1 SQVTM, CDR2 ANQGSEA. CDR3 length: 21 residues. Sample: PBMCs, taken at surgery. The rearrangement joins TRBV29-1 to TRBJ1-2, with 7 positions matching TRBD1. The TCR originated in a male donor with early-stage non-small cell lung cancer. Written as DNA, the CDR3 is TGCAGCGTTGCCCCCTCCGGGACAGAGGGACTACTACTACTGGAGAACTATGGCTACACCTTC. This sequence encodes CSVAPSGTEGLLLLENYGYTF.